A single sample is the source of the 2 T cell receptor beta chains below, sequenced in a study of blood T cell repertoires in COVID-19. Some clones are missing from TCRdb's copy, which holds only in-frame ones; the method was immunoSEQ multiplex PCR. The table has hundreds of thousands of clones, nearly 90% seen once. Sequences were obtained from PBMCs or T cells enriched from blood (not recorded which). The source of these receptors is a woman between 45 and 60 years old who had been exposed to COVID-19.

This chain's CDR3 is CASSPGGLALPETQYF. As DNA, the CDR3 is TGCGCCAGCAGCCCAGGTGGACTAGCCCTTCCCGAGACCCAGTACTTC. The chain is built from TRBV5-1 and TRBJ2-5, with TRBD2 matching over 8 bases. Trimming at V came to 4 bases and at J to 5 bases, leaving 13 bases not matched to a gene. The CDR3 loop spans 16 amino acids. Germline CDR1 is SGHRS and CDR2 is YFSETQ.

V is TRBV3-1 (or the pseudogene TRBV3-2) and J is TRBJ2-3; tentative D call: TRBD1 (5 bases). V lost 1 base and J lost 2, with 13 bases in between. The CDR3 consists of 16 residues. Germline CDR1 and CDR2: LGHDT and YNNKEL (reference sequence). CDR3 sequence (DNA): TGTGCCAGCAGCCAAGTTGGGGCTCAACCCACAGATACGCAGTATTTT. As protein: CASSQVGAQPTDTQYF.